This T cell receptor (beta chain) is from a study of T cell responses to AZD1222 COVID-19 vaccine. The repertoire was sequenced with immunoSEQ multiplex PCR; TCRdb's copy has only in-frame clones and lacks some. The sample yields about 150,000 clones, approximately 88% seen once. Of note for this clone: Its antigen is not known.

Findings and caveats of the study: Repertoire collection took place solely once the T cell response had peaked.

CDR1 LNHDA and CDR2 SQIVND come from the germline V gene (reference sequence). The CDR3 spans 14 residues. V dropped 1 base and J dropped 3 bases, with 9 bases sitting between them. The gene calls are TRBV19 and TRBJ1-2, with no clear D. The sample here was peripheral blood, taken on day 0 of MenACWY control vaccination. The sequence was obtained from an adult in good health. The CDR3 protein is CASSIVAGDYGYTF. The CDR3 DNA follows: TGTGCCAGTAGTATAGTGGCAGGAGACTATGGCTACACCTTC.